A selection of T cell receptor beta chains follows, all from one sample in a study of T cell responses to AZD1222 COVID-19 vaccine. Profiling relied on immunoSEQ multiplex PCR, and the TCRdb table lists in-frame clones only, not all of them. Of some 190,000 clones in the sample, about 90% were seen once. The sequencing used peripheral blood, collected on day 0 of AZD1222 vaccination. The receptor set was obtained from an adult in good health. Both conserved end residues are part of each CDR3. The D gene is left open where the match is weak. Rows may omit the clone size; those that give it use once, few, many or a size class.

clone_size j_call v_call d_call cdr3_nt cdr3_aa
- TRBJ1-6 TRBV4-1 - TGCGCCAGCAGCCTTAGCCCCTCCTATAATTCACCCCTCCACTTT CASSLSPSYNSPLHF
- TRBJ1-5 TRBV3-1/TRBV3-2 - TGTGCCAGCAGCCAAGATCAGGGATTCAATCAGCCCCAGCATTTT CASSQDQGFNQPQHF
- TRBJ1-2 TRBV29-1 - TGCAGCGTTGAACCCCGCAGGTCCGCTAACTATGGCTACACCTTC CSVEPRRSANYGYTF
- TRBJ2-2 TRBV5-4 - TGTGCCAGCAGCTCCCCCGGGGGCAACACCGGGGAGCTGTTTTTT CASSSPGGNTGELFF
- TRBJ1-6 TRBV7-8 TRBD1 TGTGCCAGCAGCTTAGTCGGGGACAGAGTCTATAATTCACCCCTCCACTTT CASSLVGDRVYNSPLHF
- TRBJ2-6 TRBV6-6 - TGTGCCAGCAGTCCCCGGGACCGAGGCGTCCTGACTTTC CASSPRDRGVLTF
- TRBJ1-2 TRBV6-5 - TGTGCCAGCCGTAGGAGTCTCTATGGCTACACCTTC CASRRSLYGYTF
- TRBJ1-2 TRBV14 - TGTGCCAGCAGCCAAGACGGCTTAGCCAAATATGGCTACACCTTC CASSQDGLAKYGYTF
- TRBJ1-1 TRBV5-1 - TGCGCCAGCAGCTTGGGGGTGTCGGCAGGTGAAGCTTTCTTT CASSLGVSAGEAFF
- TRBJ2-7 TRBV18 - TGTGCCAGCTCAGCGGCAGGGAGCTCCTACGAGCAGTACTTC CASSAAGSSYEQYF
- TRBJ1-2 TRBV27 - TGTGCCAGCAGCCGAGACAGGAGGGGTGGCTACACCTTC CASSRDRRGGYTF
- TRBJ1-1 TRBV7-2 - TGTGCCAGCAGCTCGGACAGTCGGAACACTGAAGCTTTCTTT CASSSDSRNTEAFF
- TRBJ2-1 TRBV6-5 - TGTGCCAGCAGGCGGACCGATCTAAGGAATGAGCAGTTCTTC CASRRTDLRNEQFF
- TRBJ2-7 TRBV5-1 - TGCGCCAGCAGCTTGCTGACAGGATCCTACGAGCAGTACTTC CASSLLTGSYEQYF
- TRBJ1-2 TRBV5-1 - TGCGCCAGCATGGGGCAGGGGTATGGCTACACCTTC CASMGQGYGYTF
- TRBJ1-3 TRBV2 - TGTGCCAGCAGCCTTCCAGGGTCCGGAAACACCATATATTTT CASSLPGSGNTIYF
- TRBJ2-2 TRBV6-5 - TGTGCCAGCAGCCTGGGGGGGGCGGGCACCGGGGAGCTGTTTTTT CASSLGGAGTGELFF
- TRBJ1-6 TRBV30 - TGTGCCTGGAAGAAAGCCGAGACCTATAATTCACCCCTCCACTTT CAWKKAETYNSPLHF
- TRBJ2-5 TRBV29-1 - TGCAGCTCGCGGCTTTTCCAAGAGACCCAGTACTTC CSSRLFQETQYF
- TRBJ1-1 TRBV5-5 - TGTGCCAGCAGCTTCAGGGTTCGGGCTGAAGCTTTCTTT CASSFRVRAEAFF
- TRBJ2-7 TRBV11-2 - TGTGCCAGCAGCTTAGCATCACGGGAGCAGTACTTC CASSLASREQYF
- TRBJ2-1 TRBV6-5 TRBD2 TGTGCCAGCAGTTACAAGAGCGGGGGCCTCAGTAGGGGGCAGTTCTTC CASSYKSGGLSRGQFF
- TRBJ2-5 TRBV2 TRBD2 TGTGCCAGCAGTGCGGGGGCTAGCGGGACGGACGAAGAGACCCAGTACTTC CASSAGASGTDEETQYF
once TRBJ2-7 TRBV2 - TGTGCCAGCAGCCCCGGCCTGTTATCCTACGAGCAGTACTTC CASSPGLLSYEQYF
- TRBJ1-2 TRBV6-4 TRBD1 TGTGCCAGAAACCCCCCAGACAGGGCGTCCGACTATGGCTACACCTTC CARNPPDRASDYGYTF
- TRBJ1-5 TRBV18 TRBD1 TGTGCCAGCCAGGCCCAAACAGGGGTGGGCAATCAGCCCCAGCATTTT CASQAQTGVGNQPQHF
- TRBJ1-4 TRBV10-3 - TGTGCCATCAGTGAGGTCCCAGTGGATTTGGGAGAAAAACTGTTTTTT CAISEVPVDLGEKLFF
once TRBJ2-7 TRBV7-2 TRBD1 TGTGCCAGCAGCTCTAGGACAGGGAGTTACGAGCAGTACTTC CASSSRTGSYEQYF